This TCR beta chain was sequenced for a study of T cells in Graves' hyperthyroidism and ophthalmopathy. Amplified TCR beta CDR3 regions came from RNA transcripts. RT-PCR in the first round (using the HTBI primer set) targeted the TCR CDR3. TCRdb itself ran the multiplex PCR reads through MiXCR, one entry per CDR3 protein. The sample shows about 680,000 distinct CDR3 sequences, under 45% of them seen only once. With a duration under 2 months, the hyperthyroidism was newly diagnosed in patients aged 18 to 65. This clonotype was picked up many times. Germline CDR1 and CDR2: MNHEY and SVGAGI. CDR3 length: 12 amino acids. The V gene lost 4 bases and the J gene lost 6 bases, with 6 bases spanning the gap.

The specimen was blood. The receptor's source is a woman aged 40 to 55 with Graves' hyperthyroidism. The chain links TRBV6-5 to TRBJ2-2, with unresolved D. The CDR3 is CASSSSPGELFF. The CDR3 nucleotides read TGTGCCAGCAGTTCCTCCCCCGGGGAGCTGTTTTTT.